This T cell receptor (beta chain) stems from a study of identical twins. Findings and caveats of the study: Cross-sectional statistical analysis, not tracking of the same donors, underpinned the conclusions.

Each CDR3 protein gets one entry after TCRdb re-called the 5' RACE reads with MiXCR. Of about 1.7 million distinct CDR3 sequences in the sample, 25% to 35% were seen once. V lost 2 bases, J lost 4 bases, and 11 bases lay in between. The CDR3 totals 14 residues. Looked up from germline, CDR1 is MNHEY and CDR2 is SMNVEV (reference sequence). This clonotype occurred many times. The antigen remains undetermined. The chain employs TRBV27 and TRBJ2-5; either TRBD1 or TRBD2 may fit D (6 bases each). This sequence was found in a newborn girl in good health. Input material: cord blood. The CDR3 DNA is TGTGCCAGCAGTTTAGGGGGCGGGGTAGAGACCCAGTACTTC. Amino acids: CASSLGGGVETQYF.